These 18 T cell receptor beta chains were all obtained from the same sample, sequenced in a study of blood T cell repertoires in COVID-19. Some clones are missing from TCRdb's copy, which holds only in-frame ones; the method was immunoSEQ multiplex PCR. Of 150,000 to 200,000 clones in the sample, just under 90% are singletons; the top ten hold 9.5% to 15%. Sequencing used peripheral blood. The receptor source for this set is a woman in her 70s with COVID-19, enrolled during active disease.

The V gene is TRBV19, the J gene TRBJ2-1, with 8 positions matching TRBD2. Per germline, CDR1 LNHDA and CDR2 SQIVND (reference sequence). V was pared by 5 bases and J by 0 bases, with 3 bases of the junction left unmatched. The CDR3 runs to 15 residues. As DNA, the CDR3 is TGTGCCAGTAGTTTGGGACTAGGCTCCTACAATGAGCAGTTCTTC. It codes for CASSLGLGSYNEQFF.

This sequence joins TRBV5-1 and TRBJ2-5; 13 nucleotides match TRBD2. The CDR3 extends over 16 amino acids. Germline assignment: CDR1 SGHRS and CDR2 YFSETQ. The V segment lost 4 bases and the J segment 3 bases; nucleotides outside the gene matches: 6. As DNA, the CDR3 is TGCGCCAGCAGCCCCAGACTAGCGGGGGGTAAAGAGACCCAGTACTTC. It is translated as CASSPRLAGGKETQYF. Using reference TRBV5-1 and TRBJ2-5 for the parts outside the CDR3, the full variable domain is KAGVTQTPRYLIKTRGQQVTLSCSPISGHRSVSWYQQTPGQGLQFLFEYFSETQRNKGNFPGRFSGRQFSNSRSEMNVSTLELGDSALYLCASSPRLAGGKETQYFGPGTRLLVL.

The chain employs TRBV6-5 and TRBJ2-3, with TRBD1 matching 8 bases. There are 15 residues in the CDR3. The J segment lost 0 bases and the V segment lost 2 bases, leaving 1 base of the junction unmatched. The germline V gene has CDR1 MNHEY and CDR2 SVGAGI. DNA for the CDR3: TGTGCCAGCAGTTACCGGACAGGGAGCACAGATACGCAGTATTTT. Amino acids: CASSYRTGSTDTQYF.

V is TRBV29-1 and J is TRBJ2-5; 13 bases are a match to TRBD2. The germline V gene has CDR1 SQVTM and CDR2 ANQGSEA. The CDR3 extends over 16 amino acids. V trimming: 3 bases; J trimming: 5 bases; junction bases outside the gene matches: 9. The CDR3 spells CSVEGTSGTARETQYF. The CDR3 nucleotides are TGCAGCGTTGAGGGGACTAGCGGGACGGCGCGGGAGACCCAGTACTTC.

This CDR3 is CASSLNRGSGNTIYF. The CDR3 region has the DNA TGCGCCAGCAGCTTAAACAGGGGCTCTGGAAACACCATATATTTT. V is TRBV5-1 and J is TRBJ1-3, with 7 bases identical to TRBD1. The CDR3 loop spans 15 amino acids. Germline values: CDR1 SGHRS, CDR2 YFSETQ. The V segment lost 2 bases and the J segment 0 bases; nucleotides outside the gene matches: 2.

The chain has TRBV7-2 and TRBJ2-1, with 11 nucleotides matching TRBD2. The germline CDR1 and CDR2 sequences are SGHTA and FQGNSA. The CDR3 has 15 residues. V was clipped by 5 bases and J by 4 bases; unmatched bases: 4. CDR3 region: CASSATSGTYNEQFF. CDR3 coding DNA: TGTGCCAGCAGCGCGACTAGCGGGACATACAATGAGCAGTTCTTC.

The chain uses TRBV27 and TRBJ1-6; D gene uncertain. The CDR3 is 15 amino acids. Germline lookup yields CDR1 MNHEY and CDR2 SMNVEV (reference sequence). V was pared by 5 bases and J by 4 bases, with 12 bases between. CDR3 sequence reads: CASSVDFLYNSPLHF. Written as DNA, the CDR3 is TGTGCCAGCAGTGTGGACTTTCTTTATAATTCACCCCTCCACTTT.

The chain couples TRBV11-3 to TRBJ2-1, with D hard to call. Germline V lookup: CDR1 SGHNT, CDR2 YENEEA. The V end lost 0 bases, the J end lost 5 bases, and 8 bases lay between the germline ends. The CDR3 is 14 amino acids. The CDR3 reads CASSLDVNNNEQFF. For the CDR3, the DNA is TGTGCCAGCAGCTTAGACGTTAACAACAATGAGCAGTTCTTC.

J is TRBJ2-5 and V is TRBV4-1, with 7 nucleotides matching TRBD1. This CDR3 region has 14 residues. J gave up 4 bases and V 1 base, and 3 bases lay outside the gene matches. Germline lookup yields CDR1 MGHRA and CDR2 YSYEKL. The CDR3: CASSQGAGGETQYF. CDR3 in DNA: TGCGCCAGCAGCCAAGGGGCAGGGGGAGAGACCCAGTACTTC.

The V gene is TRBV2, the J gene TRBJ2-2; 7 nucleotides agree with TRBD2. The germline gives CDR1 SNHLY, CDR2 FYNNEI. J gave up 0 bases and V 4 bases, and 2 bases lay outside the gene matches. The CDR3 is 15 residues long. CDR3 residues: CASSGLAPNTGELFF. The CDR3 DNA is TGTGCCAGCAGTGGACTAGCTCCGAACACCGGGGAGCTGTTTTTT.

The chain has TRBV5-1 and TRBJ2-3; the match to TRBD2 covers 12 bases. CDR1 and CDR2 (germline): SGHRS, YFSETQ. The V and J ends lost 3 bases and 7 bases, in that order; junction bases with no gene match: 12. The CDR3 has 17 amino acids. The CDR3 spells CASSSGWTSGDTNTQYF. The CDR3 DNA sequence: TGCGCCAGCAGCTCTGGTTGGACTAGCGGGGACACGAATACGCAGTATTTT.

V is TRBV28 and J is TRBJ1-1, with D hard to call. The CDR3 runs 11 residues. The V gene lost 8 bases and the J gene lost 3 bases, with 7 bases spanning the gap. Germline loops: CDR1 MDHEN, CDR2 SYDVKM. In DNA, the CDR3 is TGTGCCAGCCGAGTATACACTGAAGCTTTCTTT. Amino acids: CASRVYTEAFF.

The CDR3 spells CASSFQGNSNQPQHF. The CDR3 DNA reads as TGTGCCAGCAGTTTCCAGGGGAATAGCAATCAGCCCCAGCATTTT. The V gene is TRBV28, the J gene TRBJ1-5; possible D gene TRBD1, 6 bases. From germline, CDR1 is MDHEN and CDR2 SYDVKM. The CDR3 loop spans 15 amino acids. The V and J ends lost 3 bases and 0 bases respectively, with 9 bases between them.

V and J are TRBV12-3 or TRBV12-4 and TRBJ1-5; the match to TRBD1 covers 8 bases. This CDR3 spans 13 amino acids. Unmatched junction bases numbered 4, after V lost 6 bases and J lost 6 bases. CDR3 sequence (DNA): TGTGCCAGCAGGCGGACAGGGCCTCAGCCCCAGCATTTT. Translating it yields CASRRTGPQPQHF.

The CDR3 DNA reads as TGTGCCAGCAGCCCCCAACTTTTCTCCTACGAGCAGTACTTC. Protein product: CASSPQLFSYEQYF. The genes are TRBV11-3 and TRBJ2-7, with D unclear. Trimming took off 5 bases at V and 0 bases at J, with 11 bases between the two ends. CDR3 length: 14 residues. Germline V lookup: CDR1 SGHNT, CDR2 YENEEA.

The CDR3 loop is CASSDTGLTNEKLFF. The CDR3 coding sequence is TGCGCCAGCAGCGATACAGGTCTGACTAATGAAAAACTGTTTTTT. The rearrangement links TRBV5-1 to TRBJ1-4; possibly TRBD1 for D (5 bases). This CDR3 region has 15 residues. Germline V CDR1 and CDR2: SGHRS, YFSETQ. The V end was cut by 4 bases, the J end by 2 bases, with 12 bases between.

V and J are TRBV10-2 and TRBJ2-1, with D tentatively TRBD1 (5 bases). Germline V CDR1 and CDR2: WSHSY, SAAADI. V lost 7 bases and J 0 bases, leaving 22 bases between the germline ends. The CDR3 consists of 18 residues. The CDR3 bases are TGCGCCAGCAAGGGCCAGGGTGAGAGAGTAAGCTCCTACAATGAGCAGTTCTTC. Translation: CASKGQGERVSSYNEQFF.

This chain uses TRBV29-1 with TRBJ1-1; D gene unclear. The CDR3 has 14 residues. In germline, CDR1 is SQVTM, CDR2 ANQGSEA. Trimming took 6 bases from V and 0 from J, leaving 14 bases between them. The CDR3 DNA is TGCAGCGTCGACCCGGAGGTAATGAACACTGAAGCTTTCTTT. It translates to CSVDPEVMNTEAFF. The variable domain in full, completed from reference TRBV29-1 and TRBJ1-1, reads SAVISQKPSRDICQRGTSLTIQCQVDSQVTMMFWYRQQPGQSLTLIATANQGSEATYESGFVIDKFPISRPNLTFSTLTVSNMSPEDSSIYLCSVDPEVMNTEAFFGQGTRLTVV.